These 22 T cell receptor beta chains came from one sample sequenced in a study of cytomegalovirus exposure and HLA in healthy donors. 60 Vbeta and 13 Jbeta primers were used in PCR. Profiling relied on immunoSEQ multiplex PCR, and the TCRdb table lists in-frame clones only, not all of them. Altogether about 120,000 clones are present, 60% to 80% being singletons, with the ten largest covering roughly 3%. The sequenced sample was PBMCs. These receptors originate from a woman in her 50s in good health and CMV-seronegative.

The chain links TRBV4-1 to TRBJ2-3, with D possibly matching TRBD2 (5 bases). V lost 4 bases and J lost 2, with 13 bases in between. CDR1 is MGHRA and CDR2 is YSYEKL in the germline V gene. There are 15 residues in the CDR3. The CDR3 loop is CASSPLAILTDTQYF. CDR3 bases: TGCGCCAGCAGCCCGCTAGCTATCCTCACAGATACGCAGTATTTT.

Concerning this clone: This sample includes further DNA sequences coding for the same CDR3. The chain couples TRBV30 to TRBJ1-2, with D possibly being TRBD1 (5 bases). Germline V gene sequence: CDR1 GTSNPN, CDR2 SVGIG (reference sequence). Trimming cost V 2 bases and J 2 bases, with 6 bases left between them. The CDR3 loop spans 12 amino acids. The CDR3 bases are TGTGCCTGGAGTCGGGGGAACTATGGCTACACCTTC. This gives the protein CAWSRGNYGYTF.

The chain is built from TRBV30 and TRBJ1-1, with 8 bases lining up with TRBD1. The CDR3 is 14 residues long. Germline lookup yields CDR1 GTSNPN and CDR2 SVGIG (reference sequence). V dropped 3 bases and J dropped 5; count of bases not matched to a gene: 8. CDR3 sequence reads: CAWSDRGLRTEAFF. CDR3 DNA sequence: TGTGCCTGGAGCGACAGGGGTTTGAGGACTGAAGCTTTCTTT.

This chain uses TRBV10-3 with TRBJ1-4; no clear D. The CDR3 sequence is 15 residues long. CDR1 is ENHRY, CDR2 SYGVKD, per germline. Between the trimmed V and J ends, which lost 0 bases and 5 bases, there was a span of 10 bases. CDR3 in amino acids: CAISESGGPNEKLFF. CDR3 DNA: TGTGCCATCAGTGAGTCTGGAGGCCCCAATGAAAAACTGTTTTTT.

The chain combines TRBV27 with TRBJ1-3; a possible D gene is TRBD1 (5 bases). This CDR3 comprises 16 residues. The germline V and J ends were trimmed by 4 bases and 0 bases, with 13 bases remaining between them. The V gene's germline CDR1 is MNHEY and CDR2 SMNVEV (reference sequence). The CDR3 spells CASSSQGTFSGNTIYF. The DNA for the CDR3 is TGTGCCAGCAGTTCCCAGGGTACATTCTCTGGAAACACCATATATTTT.

The chain recombines TRBV7-2 with TRBJ2-2; tentative D call: TRBD2 (5 bases). Trimming took off 6 bases at V and 0 bases at J, with 14 bases between the two ends. This CDR3 is built from 16 residues. Per the germline V gene, CDR1 is SGHTA and CDR2 is FQGNSA. CDR3 nucleotide sequence: TGTGCCAGCAGGGGCCCACTCGGGACGAACACCGGGGAGCTGTTTTTT. This codes for CASRGPLGTNTGELFF.

The chain links TRBV28 to TRBJ1-5, with D perhaps matching TRBD1 (6 bases). Trimming pared 6 bases from V and 0 bases from J, leaving 18 bases between. CDR1 and CDR2 from the germline V gene are MDHEN and SYDVKM. The CDR3 length is 17 residues. The CDR3 DNA is TGTGCCAGCAGCTACGGGAACAGGGTAGTTAGCAATCAGCCCCAGCATTTT. It codes for CASSYGNRVVSNQPQHF. The full variable domain, rest sourced from reference TRBV28 and TRBJ1-5, is DVKVTQSSRYLVKRTGEKVFLECVQDMDHENMFWYRQDPGLGLRLIYFSYDVKMKEKGDIPEGYSVSREKKERFSLILESASTNQTSMYLCASSYGNRVVSNQPQHFGDGTRLSIL.

The V and J genes are TRBV7-2 and TRBJ2-3; perhaps TRBD2 as D (5 bases). CDR3 length: 16 residues. Trimming removed 2 bases at V and 1 base at J, with 13 bases between. CDR1 and CDR2 (germline): SGHTA, FQGNSA. Here the CDR3 DNA reads TGTGCCAGCAGCTTAAGCGGCGGGTCCGGCACAGATACGCAGTATTTT. This codes for CASSLSGGSGTDTQYF. The complete variable domain, with remaining parts taken from reference TRBV7-2 and TRBJ2-3, reads GAGVSQSPSNKVTEKGKDVELRCDPISGHTALYWYRQSLGQGLEFLIYFQGNSAPDKSGLPSDRFSAERTGGSVSTLTIQRTQQEDSAVYLCASSLSGGSGTDTQYFGPGTRLTVL.

V is TRBV11-1 and J is TRBJ2-7; D might be TRBD2 (5 bases). There are 15 residues in the CDR3. V shed 2 bases and J shed 2 bases, with 13 bases lying between them. Germline V gene sequence: CDR1 SGHAT, CDR2 FQDESV (reference sequence). In DNA, the CDR3 is TGTGCCAGCAGCTTATACGGGATGGCCCCCTACGAGCAGTACTTC. It specifies CASSLYGMAPYEQYF.

Comment on this clone: One junction end does not reproduce the germline sequence, and a read error may be involved. The CDR3 DNA follows: TGTGCCAGCAGCCCACAGGGGATTGAACAACTGTTTTTT. Amino acid sequence: CASSPQGIEQLFF. The V gene is TRBV7-9, the J gene TRBJ1-4; 7 bases map to TRBD1. CDR1 and CDR2 from the germline V gene are SEHNR and FQNEAQ (reference sequence). CDR3 size: 13 residues.

This chain links TRBV7-9 with TRBJ1-2, with D uncertain. The CDR3 loop spans 13 amino acids. Germline lookup yields CDR1 SEHNR and CDR2 FQNEAQ (reference sequence). With 5 bases removed from V and 6 bases from J, the gap between germline ends came to 13 bases. The CDR3 coding sequence is TGTGCCAGCAGCGCCCGGGAATCGAATGGCTACACCTTC. Encoded protein: CASSARESNGYTF.

The chain links TRBV11-2 to TRBJ1-1; D gene ambiguous. V dropped 5 bases and J dropped 4 bases, with 14 bases sitting between them. CDR3 length equals 14 residues. CDR1 is SGHAT, CDR2 FQNNGV, per germline. The CDR3 reads CASSPQQVSTEAFF. CDR3 DNA: TGTGCCAGCAGCCCGCAGCAGGTGAGCACTGAAGCTTTCTTT.

The CDR3, as DNA: TGTGCCACCAGCAGAGATCTGACAGCCCACGGGCAGTTCTTC. As protein: CATSRDLTAHGQFF. The V call is TRBV15, the J call TRBJ2-1, with D maybe TRBD1 (5 bases). CDR1 is LNHNV, CDR2 YYDKDF, per germline (reference sequence). The germline V and J ends were trimmed by 0 bases and 12 bases, with 15 bases remaining between them. The CDR3 has 14 amino acids.

The V gene is TRBV9, the J gene TRBJ2-7; 9 nucleotides agree with TRBD2. J gave up 2 bases and V 0 bases, and 3 bases lay outside the gene matches. This CDR3 is built from 15 residues. Germline CDR1 is SGDLS and CDR2 is YYNGEE. CDR3 in amino acids: CASSVGTSATYEQYF. The DNA for the CDR3 is TGTGCCAGCAGCGTAGGGACTAGCGCCACCTACGAGCAGTACTTC.

This rearrangement joins TRBV4-1 to TRBJ1-3; D may be TRBD1 (6 bases). This CDR3 is 16 amino acids long. V lost 1 base, J lost 4 bases, and 14 bases lay in between. CDR1 and CDR2 from the germline V gene are MGHRA and YSYEKL. The CDR3 DNA reads TGCGCCAGCAGCCAAGTGACTGCAGGGGCCGGAAACACCATATATTTT. It codes for CASSQVTAGAGNTIYF.

This clone was detected only once. The chain uses TRBV5-6 and TRBJ1-5; D not certain. The V end was cut by 4 bases, the J end by 5 bases, with 7 bases between. From germline, CDR1 is SGHDT and CDR2 YYEEEE. The CDR3 totals 12 residues. This CDR3 is CASSVGYQPQHF. In DNA form, the CDR3 reads TGTGCCAGCAGCGTCGGGTATCAGCCCCAGCATTTT.

This clone was seen only a few times. J is TRBJ2-5 and V is TRBV10-3; 10 nucleotides agree with TRBD2. There are 16 residues in the CDR3. Losses at the gene ends were 2 bases for V and 4 bases for J; bases not matched to a gene: 7. In germline, CDR1 is ENHRY, CDR2 SYGVKD. CDR3 sequence reads: CAISEKAGGPAETQYF. CDR3 bases: TGTGCCATCAGTGAGAAAGCGGGAGGGCCGGCAGAGACCCAGTACTTC.

This clone was recorded once. V is TRBV28 and J is TRBJ2-7; the D gene is possibly TRBD2 (5 bases). The germline V and J ends were trimmed by 3 bases and 3 bases, with 30 bases remaining between them. CDR1 MDHEN and CDR2 SYDVKM come from the germline V gene. This CDR3 has 20 amino acids. CDR3 amino acids: CASSLSLAGRFEDRGYEQYF. DNA of the CDR3: TGTGCCAGCAGTTTGAGTTTGGCGGGCAGGTTCGAGGACCGAGGCTACGAGCAGTACTTC.

In nucleotides, the CDR3 is TGTGCCAGTAGTATTGGAGGCAGGAGGGAGACCCAGTACTTC. This sequence encodes CASSIGGRRETQYF. This chain links TRBV19 with TRBJ2-5, with D maybe TRBD2 (5 bases). CDR1 is LNHDA and CDR2 is SQIVND in the germline V gene (reference sequence). This CDR3 has 14 residues. The V gene lost 3 bases and the J gene lost 5 bases, with 13 bases spanning the gap.

This chain joins TRBV5-6 and TRBJ2-3; 13 nucleotides align to TRBD2. Germline V gene lookup returns CDR1 SGHDT and CDR2 YYEEEE. This CDR3 has 19 residues. V trimming: 4 bases; J trimming: 2 bases; junction bases outside the gene matches: 13. CDR3: CASSHDRPGLAGNTDTQYF. The CDR3 DNA reads as TGTGCCAGCAGCCACGACCGGCCGGGACTAGCGGGAAACACAGATACGCAGTATTTT.

The genes are TRBV30 and TRBJ2-7; TRBD1 aligns across 10 bases. CDR1 is GTSNPN and CDR2 is SVGIG in the germline V gene (reference sequence). J lost 4 bases, V lost 3 bases, and 6 bases had no gene match. The CDR3 consists of 14 residues. CDR3 in amino acids: CAWRGQGLAYEQYF. CDR3 DNA sequence: TGTGCCTGGAGGGGACAGGGGTTGGCGTACGAGCAGTACTTC.

The chain joins TRBV11-3 to TRBJ2-3; 10 positions agree with TRBD2. The J segment lost 5 bases and the V segment lost 1 base, leaving 6 bases of the junction unmatched. CDR1 is SGHNT and CDR2 is YENEEA in the germline V gene. The CDR3 sequence is 16 residues long. The CDR3 DNA follows: TGTGCCAGCAGCTTAGTATCTAGCGGGGGACTAGATACGCAGTATTTT. It codes for CASSLVSSGGLDTQYF. Drawing the rest from reference TRBV11-3 and TRBJ2-3, the complete variable domain is EAGVVQSPRYKIIEKKQPVAFWCNPISGHNTLYWYLQNLGQGPELLIRYENEEAVDDSQLPKDRFSAERLKGVDSTLKIQPAELGDSAVYLCASSLVSSGGLDTQYFGPGTRLTVL.